These T cell receptor beta chains were read from a single sample in a study of blood T cell repertoires in COVID-19. Produced via immunoSEQ multiplex PCR; TCRdb's table is partial and in-frame only. The top ten hold roughly 25% of the sample, which has 120,000 or so clones, roughly 80% seen once. Sequencing was performed on peripheral blood. These receptors were collected from a human donor in a cohort sampled during active COVID-19. Both conserved end residues are part of each CDR3. Fields, in order: V gene, D gene, clone size, J gene, CDR3 DNA, CDR3 protein. A D gene is named only where the DNA matches it firmly. Part of the rows lack a size; the others show once, few, many or a class for expanded clones.

TRBV28	-	-	TRBJ1-4	TGTGCCAGCAGTTTACGGGGCGCGGGGCGCGGTGGTGAAAAACTGTTTTTT	CASSLRGAGRGGEKLFF
TRBV5-1	TRBD1	-	TRBJ1-1	TGCGCCAGCAGCCCAGGGGACAGACCAATGAACACTGAAGCTTTCTTT	CASSPGDRPMNTEAFF
TRBV7-9	-	-	TRBJ1-2	TGTGCCAGCAGCTCACCCTCGGGAGACGGCTACACCTTC	CASSSPSGDGYTF
TRBV5-4	TRBD1	-	TRBJ2-7	TGTGCTAGCAGCTTGGGGACAGGGGGTCACGAGCAGTACTTC	CASSLGTGGHEQYF
TRBV4-2	-	-	TRBJ2-2	TGTGCCAGCAGCCAAGGTTTCTTCTGGATCGAGGCCGGGGAGCTGTTTTTT	CASSQGFFWIEAGELFF
TRBV7-6	TRBD1	-	TRBJ1-2	TGTGCCAGCAGCCAGAGGACAGGTCCTAACTATGGCTACACCTTC	CASSQRTGPNYGYTF
TRBV7-9	TRBD2	few	TRBJ2-5	TGTGCCAGCAGCTTAACGGGAGGAGGAGGAGAGACCCAGTACTTC	CASSLTGGGGETQYF
TRBV7-9	TRBD1	-	TRBJ2-1	TGTGCCAGCAGCGCACAGGGGGTCGAAGGCGATGAGCAGTTCTTC	CASSAQGVEGDEQFF
TRBV7-9	TRBD1	-	TRBJ2-2	TGTGCCAGCAGCTTCGAGGGGACAGAAAACACCGGGGAGCTGTTTTTT	CASSFEGTENTGELFF
TRBV19	TRBD1	-	TRBJ2-1	TGTGCCAGTAGTAGGTCGACAGGGTTGGTGTTCTTC	CASSRSTGLVFF
TRBV4-2	-	few	TRBJ2-3	TGTGCCAGCAGCCAGAACAAAGGGGGCACAGATACGCAGTATTTT	CASSQNKGGTDTQYF
TRBV6-5	-	many	TRBJ1-2	TGTGCCAGCAGGGTCAAGGGAGGCCTTGGCTACACCTTC	CASRVKGGLGYTF
TRBV4-1	TRBD1	-	TRBJ1-5	TGCGCCAGCAGACAAAATGGACAGGGTGGTCAGCCCCAGCATTTT	CASRQNGQGGQPQHF
TRBV7-2	TRBD2	-	TRBJ2-1	TGTGCCAGCAGCTTAGGGACTAGCGGGGGGAATTATTACAATGAGCAGTTCTTC	CASSLGTSGGNYYNEQFF
TRBV9	TRBD2	-	TRBJ2-3	TGTGCCAGCAGCGCCCCCAGGGGCGGGGGGCCTCGCACAGATACGCAGTATTTT	CASSAPRGGGPRTDTQYF
TRBV5-1	TRBD2	-	TRBJ2-1	TGCGCCAGCTCCTCCAGCGGGAGAGTTAAGGCCAATGAGCAGTTCTTC	CASSSSGRVKANEQFF
TRBV4-3	-	once	TRBJ2-3	TGCGCCAGCAGCCAAGGCGCGGGCGGACGCACAGATACGCAGTATTTT	CASSQGAGGRTDTQYF
TRBV5-8	-	-	TRBJ1-2	TGTGCCAGCAGCAGAGAAGCGTCAGGGTCTGGCTACACCTTC	CASSREASGSGYTF
TRBV7-7	-	-	TRBJ2-7	TGTGCTAGCAGCTTAGAGGGAGTAAGCGAGCAGTACTTC	CASSLEGVSEQYF
TRBV14	-	once	TRBJ1-2	TGTGCCAGCAGCCAAGACGGCTATGGCTACACCTTC	CASSQDGYGYTF
TRBV5-1	TRBD2	-	TRBJ2-7	TGCGCCAGCAGCTTGGGAAATACCGGGGGGGGCTCCTACGAGCAGTACTTC	CASSLGNTGGGSYEQYF
TRBV5-6	TRBD1	-	TRBJ1-2	TGTGCCAGCAGCTTCGCGGGACAGGGCCACTATGGCTACACCTTC	CASSFAGQGHYGYTF
TRBV5-1	TRBD2	-	TRBJ2-1	TGCGCCAGCAGCCCGACTAGCGGGAGCTCCTACAATGAGCAGTTCTTC	CASSPTSGSSYNEQFF
TRBV4-2	-	few	TRBJ2-7	TGTGCCAGCAGCCAAGGGGCTAGGGGCGAGCAGTACTTC	CASSQGARGEQYF
TRBV4-3	TRBD1	-	TRBJ1-4	TGCGCCAGCAGCCAAGAGGGACAGGGTAATGAAAAACTGTTTTTT	CASSQEGQGNEKLFF
TRBV4-1	TRBD1	-	TRBJ2-5	TGCGCCAGCAGCCAAGATACAGGGGTAGAGACCCAGTACTTC	CASSQDTGVETQYF
TRBV19	-	-	TRBJ1-3	TGTGCCAGTAGTATTTCGAGGAGCTCTGGAAACACCATATATTTT	CASSISRSSGNTIYF
TRBV7-6	-	-	TRBJ2-1	TGTGCCAGCAGCTTCGGGACTTCACAGTTCTTC	CASSFGTSQFF
TRBV5-1	-	-	TRBJ2-3	TGCGCCAGCAGCTTTGAAGACTCGTCTAGCACAGATACGCAGTATTTT	CASSFEDSSSTDTQYF
TRBV6-5	-	-	TRBJ2-2	TGTGCCAGCCGACGGGTCGGGAACACCGGGGAGCTGTTTTTT	CASRRVGNTGELFF
TRBV24-1	-	few	TRBJ1-1	TGTGCCACCAGTGCGGACACTGAAGCTTTCTTT	CATSADTEAFF